The 17 T cell receptor beta chains below were found in one sample sequenced in a study of T cell responses to AZD1222 COVID-19 vaccine. Measured with immunoSEQ multiplex PCR; TCRdb has only the in-frame clones, and not every one. This sample has roughly 93,000 clones, with around 85% found just once. This sample comprised peripheral blood, obtained on day 0 of AZD1222 vaccination. These receptors all stem from an adult in good health.

The chain uses TRBV4-1 and TRBJ1-2; weak D call: TRBD1 (5 bases). The CDR3 covers 13 residues. In germline, CDR1 is MGHRA, CDR2 YSYEKL. V lost 4 bases, J lost 6 bases, and 12 bases lay in between. CDR3 nucleotide sequence: TGCGCCAGCAGCCTACTGGTGGGGGATGGCTACACCTTC. This encodes CASSLLVGDGYTF.

J is TRBJ1-3 and V is TRBV5-4; D unclear. The germline V gene has CDR1 SGHNT and CDR2 YYREEE (reference sequence). The CDR3 spans 15 residues. Trimming took off 0 bases at V and 0 bases at J, with 7 bases between the two ends. The CDR3 bases are TGTGCCAGCAGCTTGGAGTCAGCCTCTGGAAACACCATATATTTT. It yields the protein CASSLESASGNTIYF.

This clone was observed a handful of times. The chain is built from TRBV6-5 and TRBJ1-6; unclear D gene. Germline-derived CDR1 and CDR2 are MNHEY and SVGAGI. V lost 0 bases to trimming and J lost 4 bases, with 7 bases between them. This CDR3 is 15 amino acids long. The CDR3 nucleotides are TGTGCCAGCAGTTACTCGGGGAAGTATAATTCACCCCTCCACTTT. Amino acid sequence: CASSYSGKYNSPLHF.

A few counts support this clone. The chain recombines TRBV5-4 with TRBJ1-6; 8 bases line up with TRBD1. V lost 3 bases and J lost 9; bases outside the gene matches: 5. The CDR3 is 14 amino acids. The V gene's germline CDR1 is SGHNT and CDR2 YYREEE (reference sequence). This CDR3 reads CASSYDRGRSPLHF. The CDR3 nucleotides read TGTGCCAGCAGCTACGACAGGGGCCGTTCACCCCTCCACTTT.

This clone showed up many times. The chain has TRBV14 and TRBJ2-1; D is possibly TRBD2 (6 bases). V lost 3 bases to trimming and J lost 2 bases, with 11 bases between them. Germline assignment: CDR1 SGHDN and CDR2 FVKESK. This CDR3 spans 15 amino acids. This CDR3 is CASSHIAEAYNEQFF. The DNA for the CDR3 is TGTGCCAGCAGCCACATAGCGGAGGCCTACAATGAGCAGTTCTTC.

As concerns this clone: This same CDR3 is encoded by further DNA sequences in the sample. The chain is built from TRBV7-2 and TRBJ2-7, with unresolved D. The germline V gene encodes CDR1 SGHTA and CDR2 FQGNSA. V lost 5 bases and J 3 bases, leaving 8 bases between the germline ends. The CDR3 spans 12 residues. Written as DNA, the CDR3 is TGTGCCAGCAGCCCGACTGGCTACGAGCAGTACTTC. Translated: CASSPTGYEQYF.

This clone was seen just once. The chain is built from TRBV27 and TRBJ1-1; D is undetermined. This CDR3 comprises 14 residues. Looked up from germline, CDR1 is MNHEY and CDR2 is SMNVEV (reference sequence). Trimming pared 0 bases from V and 1 base from J, leaving 6 bases between. The CDR3 region has the DNA TGTGCCAGCAGTTTATCGCCAGCGAACACTGAAGCTTTCTTT. Its protein is CASSLSPANTEAFF.

The chain recombines TRBV5-1 with TRBJ1-1; perhaps TRBD1 as D (5 bases). V lost 6 bases, J lost 0 bases, and 18 bases lay in between. Germline V gene data show CDR1 as SGHRS and CDR2 as YFSETQ. This CDR3 contains 16 residues. In nucleotides, the CDR3 is TGCGCCAGCACCTCTTCGGGGGGACCGCTGAACACTGAAGCTTTCTTT. As protein: CASTSSGGPLNTEAFF.

This clone turned up a few times. DNA for the CDR3: TGCGCCAGCAGCCAATCCCGGAGGGACAGAGAAGCTTTCTTT. Amino acids: CASSQSRRDREAFF. The chain links TRBV4-3 to TRBJ1-1; 7 bases match TRBD1. The CDR3 has 14 amino acids. Germline V gene sequence: CDR1 LGHNA, CDR2 YSLEER. The V and J ends lost 2 bases and 8 bases, in that order; junction bases with no gene match: 8.

The chain combines TRBV2 with TRBJ1-2; possibly TRBD1 for D (5 bases). The V gene's germline CDR1 is SNHLY and CDR2 FYNNEI. The CDR3 totals 15 residues. The V end lost 0 bases, the J end lost 8 bases, and 16 bases lay between the germline ends. CDR3 bases: TGTGCCAGCAGTGAAGCGGGGGGAGGAAGTGGCGGCTACACCTTC. This gives the protein CASSEAGGGSGGYTF. Full variable domain (missing parts from reference TRBV2 and TRBJ1-2): EPEVTQTPSHQVTQMGQEVILRCVPISNHLYFYWYRQILGQKVEFLVSFYNNEISEKSEIFDDQFSVERPDGSNFTLKIRSTKLEDSAMYFCASSEAGGGSGGYTFGSGTRLTVV.

The chain couples TRBV27 to TRBJ2-1, with D uncertain. CDR3 size: 13 residues. V was pared by 6 bases and J by 6 bases, with 12 bases between. Germline CDR1 is MNHEY and CDR2 is SMNVEV (reference sequence). Here the CDR3 reads CASSTTEGNEQFF. Here the CDR3 DNA reads TGTGCCAGCAGCACCACGGAAGGCAATGAGCAGTTCTTC.

This chain connects TRBV2 to TRBJ1-5, with a weak D call TRBD1 (6 bases). The germline gives CDR1 SNHLY, CDR2 FYNNEI. V was shortened by 3 bases and J by 4 bases, with 10 bases between the two germline ends. This CDR3 region has 14 residues. Here the CDR3 reads CASSDGQLNQPQHF. The CDR3 DNA is TGTGCCAGCAGTGATGGACAGCTAAATCAGCCCCAGCATTTT.

The genes are TRBV7-9 and TRBJ2-5; the D is unclear. V lost 6 bases and J lost 2, with 10 bases in between. This CDR3 spans 13 amino acids. Germline CDR1 SEHNR, CDR2 FQNEAQ (reference sequence). CDR3 residues: CASSIIGQETQYF. In DNA, the CDR3 is TGTGCCAGCAGTATCATTGGACAAGAGACCCAGTACTTC.

This clone was found a few times. The chain carries TRBV18 and TRBJ1-3; 9 bases match TRBD1. V lost 3 bases, J lost 4 bases, and 4 bases stayed unmatched. The CDR3 is made up of 15 amino acids. Looked up from germline, CDR1 is KGHSH and CDR2 is LQKENI. The CDR3 bases are TGTGCCAGCTCACCGGGACAGGGCATCGGAAACACCATATATTTT. Amino acids: CASSPGQGIGNTIYF. The complete variable domain, with remaining parts taken from reference TRBV18 and TRBJ1-3, reads NAGVMQNPRHLVRRRGQEARLRCSPMKGHSHVYWYRQLPEEGLKFMVYLQKENIIDESGMPKERFSAEFPKEGPSILRIQQVVRGDSAAYFCASSPGQGIGNTIYFGEGSWLTVV.

The CDR3 sequence: CASSTPVVGGALDEQFF. CDR3 in DNA: TGTGCCAGCAGCACCCCGGTTGTCGGGGGGGCCTTAGATGAGCAGTTCTTC. The gene calls are TRBV7-9 and TRBJ2-1, with 8 bases that match TRBD2. This CDR3 comprises 17 residues. The junction had 17 bases not matched to a gene; V was cut back by 5 bases and J by 8 bases. Germline V gene lookup returns CDR1 SEHNR and CDR2 FQNEAQ (reference sequence).

The chain links TRBV6-5 to TRBJ2-1; D unresolved. From germline, CDR1 is MNHEY and CDR2 SVGAGI. The CDR3 has 15 residues. The ends were cut back, 6 bases at V and 0 bases at J, with 12 bases in the middle. The DNA for the CDR3 is TGTGCCAGCAGCCTGACGGCGAGCTCCTACAATGAGCAGTTCTTC. This encodes CASSLTASSYNEQFF.

This chain uses TRBV7-9 with TRBJ2-5; D gene uncertain. The V end was cut by 5 bases, the J end by 1 base, with 11 bases between. The CDR3 loop spans 14 amino acids. The germline gives CDR1 SEHNR, CDR2 FQNEAQ (reference sequence). The CDR3 DNA sequence: TGTGCCAGCAGCATACTACGAAGCCAAGAGACCCAGTACTTC. It yields the protein CASSILRSQETQYF.